These 32 T cell receptor beta chains originate from one sample sequenced in a study of cytomegalovirus exposure and HLA in healthy donors. The table came from immunoSEQ multiplex PCR; TCRdb's copy has only in-frame clones and leaves some out. The sample lists approximately 280,000 clones, roughly 90% occurring once. Source material: PBMCs. These TCRs come from a young woman in good health and CMV-seronegative.

The rearrangement links TRBV18 to TRBJ2-6; D ambiguous. Germline CDR1 reads KGHSH; CDR2 reads LQKENI. This CDR3 has 17 amino acids. With 0 bases removed from V and 0 bases from J, the gap between germline ends came to 9 bases. The CDR3 nucleotides read TGTGCCAGCTCACCACCGGGCTTATACTCTGGGGCCAACGTCCTGACTTTC. It is translated as CASSPPGLYSGANVLTF. Full variable domain (outside the CDR3, taken from reference TRBV18 and TRBJ2-6): NAGVMQNPRHLVRRRGQEARLRCSPMKGHSHVYWYRQLPEEGLKFMVYLQKENIIDESGMPKERFSAEFPKEGPSILRIQQVVRGDSAAYFCASSPPGLYSGANVLTFGAGSRLTVL.

The V gene is TRBV7-2, the J gene TRBJ2-1; D gene ambiguous. The CDR3 sequence is 15 residues long. Germline CDR1 SGHTA, CDR2 FQGNSA. The ends were cut back, 0 bases at V and 0 bases at J, with 6 bases in the middle. CDR3 in DNA: TGTGCCAGCAGCTTAGCGGCTGCCTCCTACAATGAGCAGTTCTTC. Translating gives CASSLAAASYNEQFF. The whole variable domain, remainder taken from reference TRBV7-2 and TRBJ2-1, is GAGVSQSPSNKVTEKGKDVELRCDPISGHTALYWYRQSLGQGLEFLIYFQGNSAPDKSGLPSDRFSAERTGGSVSTLTIQRTQQEDSAVYLCASSLAAASYNEQFFGPGTRLTVL.

The rearrangement uses TRBV7-9 and TRBJ1-1; D not resolved. The length of the CDR3 is 10 residues. The ends were cut back, 3 bases at V and 7 bases at J, with 3 bases in the middle. Germline CDR1 is SEHNR and CDR2 is FQNEAQ (reference sequence). The CDR3 here is CASSFIEAFF. The CDR3 bases are TGTGCCAGCAGCTTCATTGAAGCTTTCTTT.

The V call is TRBV27, the J call TRBJ2-7, with TRBD2 matching over 15 bases. This CDR3 region has 18 residues. Per the germline V gene, CDR1 is MNHEY and CDR2 is SMNVEV (reference sequence). V lost 0 bases and J lost 3; bases outside the gene matches: 6. This CDR3 reads CASSLSGLAGGTFYEQYF. CDR3 nucleotide sequence: TGTGCCAGCAGTTTATCAGGACTAGCGGGAGGGACCTTCTACGAGCAGTACTTC.

The DNA for the CDR3 is TGTGCCAGCAGTAATCGGGAGAGGGGTATGGATGAGCAGTTCTTC. This gives the protein CASSNRERGMDEQFF. This chain joins TRBV27 and TRBJ2-1; D is possibly TRBD2 (6 bases). Trimming removed 5 bases from V and 8 bases from J, with 19 bases in between. From germline, CDR1 is MNHEY and CDR2 SMNVEV (reference sequence). This CDR3 comprises 15 residues.

This clone was picked up one time. This chain uses TRBV20-1 with TRBJ1-2; D unclear. Germline CDR1 and CDR2: DFQATT and SNEGSKA (reference sequence). Trimming left V 7 bases short and J 4 bases short, with 7 bases between. This CDR3 has 10 amino acids. The CDR3 loop is CSGNTYGYTF. As DNA, the CDR3 is TGCAGTGGCAACACCTATGGCTACACCTTC.

The chain couples TRBV10-3 to TRBJ2-2; 10 nucleotides line up with TRBD1. This CDR3 spans 15 amino acids. J was trimmed by 5 bases and V by 6 bases; bases with no gene match: 6. CDR1 ENHRY and CDR2 SYGVKD come from the germline V gene. Here the CDR3 DNA reads TGTGCCATCAGGGACAGGGGGGAAAAGACCGGGGAGCTGTTTTTT. Its translation: CAIRDRGEKTGELFF.

The chain uses TRBV15 and TRBJ1-3, with 7 nucleotides matching TRBD1. V lost 8 bases, J lost 4 bases, and 8 bases stayed unmatched. Germline V gives CDR1 LNHNV, CDR2 YYDKDF (reference sequence). This CDR3 region has 14 residues. CDR3: CATRTDRNGNTIYF. CDR3 nucleotides: TGTGCCACCCGTACGGACAGGAACGGAAACACCATATATTTT. The variable domain in full, completed from reference TRBV15 and TRBJ1-3, reads DAMVIQNPRYQVTQFGKPVTLSCSQTLNHNVMYWYQQKSSQAPKLLFHYYDKDFNNEADTPDNFQSRRPNTSFCFLDIRSPGLGDTAMYLCATRTDRNGNTIYFGEGSWLTVV.

This rearrangement joins TRBV4-1 to TRBJ1-2, with D hard to call. V was clipped by 2 bases and J by 2 bases, with 9 bases between them. This CDR3 comprises 14 residues. Germline V gene data show CDR1 as MGHRA and CDR2 as YSYEKL. CDR3 sequence: CASSQSTGNYGYTF. The CDR3 coding sequence is TGCGCCAGCAGCCAATCTACGGGAAACTATGGCTACACCTTC.

The chain recombines TRBV9 with TRBJ1-6, with D possibly being TRBD1 (5 bases). This CDR3 contains 14 residues. The V gene lost 7 bases and the J gene lost 6 bases, with 14 bases spanning the gap. Germline CDR1 is SGDLS and CDR2 is YYNGEE. CDR3 protein: CASSETALNSPLHF. The CDR3 DNA reads as TGTGCCAGCTCCGAGACAGCACTTAATTCACCCCTCCACTTT.

This chain joins TRBV25-1 and TRBJ2-1; 11 bases agree with TRBD2. This CDR3 is built from 16 residues. J lost 5 bases, V lost 6 bases, and 9 bases had no gene match. CDR1 is MGHDK and CDR2 is SYGVNS in the germline V gene. The CDR3 DNA reads as TGTGCCAGCAGCAGACCGGGACTAGCGGACAACAATGAGCAGTTCTTC. The encoded protein is CASSRPGLADNNEQFF.

The chain links TRBV28 to TRBJ2-7; D not certain. Trimming shortened V by 2 bases and J by 6 bases, and 11 bases separated the two germline ends. Germline lookup yields CDR1 MDHEN and CDR2 SYDVKM. The CDR3 extends over 13 amino acids. CDR3 sequence reads: CASSLETRGEQYF. CDR3 nucleotide sequence: TGTGCCAGCAGTTTAGAGACCCGAGGCGAGCAGTACTTC. The entire variable domain, with the rest obtained from reference TRBV28 and TRBJ2-7, is as follows: DVKVTQSSRYLVKRTGEKVFLECVQDMDHENMFWYRQDPGLGLRLIYFSYDVKMKEKGDIPEGYSVSREKKERFSLILESASTNQTSMYLCASSLETRGEQYFGPGTRLTVT.

Turning to this clone: The sample carries other DNA sequences with the same CDR3. The chain is built from TRBV20-1 and TRBJ2-5; TRBD2 might be the D (5 bases). Germline CDR1 is DFQATT and CDR2 is SNEGSKA (reference sequence). Trimming took off 1 base at V and 5 bases at J, with 5 bases between the two ends. This CDR3 has 11 amino acids. The CDR3 here is CSARGGETQYF. CDR3 in DNA: TGCAGTGCTAGAGGAGGGGAGACCCAGTACTTC.

The V call is TRBV6-1, the J call TRBJ2-3, with 7 bases that match TRBD1. This CDR3 is 15 amino acids long. Germline trimming cut 3 bases from V and 2 bases from J; bases unmatched to any gene: 5. Germline V gene data show CDR1 as MNHNS and CDR2 as SASEGT. Here the CDR3 reads CASSDQGVVTDTQYF. CDR3 in DNA: TGTGCCAGCAGTGATCAGGGGGTGGTCACAGATACGCAGTATTTT.

This rearrangement joins TRBV7-2 to TRBJ2-7; D remains unclear. The germline CDR1 and CDR2 sequences are SGHTA and FQGNSA. The CDR3 totals 12 residues. V shed 1 base and J shed 2 bases, with 3 bases lying between them. CDR3 DNA sequence: TGTGCCAGCAGCTTAGTCGCCTACGAGCAGTACTTC. Translation: CASSLVAYEQYF.

The chain has TRBV11-2 and TRBJ2-1, with TRBD2 identical over 13 bases. This CDR3 spans 17 amino acids. Looked up from germline, CDR1 is SGHAT and CDR2 is FQNNGV. The trim removed 4 bases at V and 7 bases at J, leaving 10 bases unmatched. CDR3 nucleotides: TGTGCCAGCAGCTCGACTGAAGGACTAGCGGGAGTTAATGAGCAGTTCTTC. Translating gives CASSSTEGLAGVNEQFF.

The chain uses TRBV18 and TRBJ2-7, with TRBD1 matching 7 bases. The CDR3 contains 14 residues. V trimming: 6 bases; J trimming: 3 bases; junction bases outside the gene matches: 8. CDR1 and CDR2 (germline): KGHSH, LQKENI. The CDR3: CASSLGQSVYEQYF. The CDR3 nucleotides read TGTGCCAGCTCTTTGGGACAGTCGGTCTACGAGCAGTACTTC.

V and J are TRBV29-1 and TRBJ2-3; 7 positions agree with TRBD2. V shed 0 bases and J 2 bases; nucleotides not matched to a gene: 8. CDR3 length: 16 amino acids. Germline-derived CDR1 and CDR2 are SQVTM and ANQGSEA. CDR3 coding DNA: TGCAGCGTTGAAGAACGGCTAGCGGCCAACACAGATACGCAGTATTTT. This translates into CSVEERLAANTDTQYF.

The rearrangement uses TRBV9 and TRBJ1-3, with D possibly matching TRBD1 (5 bases). The CDR3 extends over 16 amino acids. V gave up 3 bases and J gave up 5 bases, with 18 bases separating them. Germline lookup yields CDR1 SGDLS and CDR2 YYNGEE. Written as DNA, the CDR3 is TGTGCCAGCAGCGCCTCAGCGGGGGGGGAAAGAAACACCATATATTTT. This codes for CASSASAGGERNTIYF.

The chain employs TRBV19 and TRBJ2-7; TRBD1 might be the D (5 bases). CDR3 length: 13 amino acids. CDR1 is LNHDA, CDR2 SQIVND, per germline (reference sequence). The V gene lost 4 bases and the J gene lost 3 bases, with 10 bases spanning the gap. The CDR3 protein is CASSTDISYEQYF. The DNA for the CDR3 is TGTGCCAGTAGTACGGACATAAGCTACGAGCAGTACTTC. Using reference TRBV19 and TRBJ2-7 for the parts outside the CDR3, the full variable domain is DGGITQSPKYLFRKEGQNVTLSCEQNLNHDAMYWYRQDPGQGLRLIYYSQIVNDFQKGDIAEGYSVSREKKESFPLTVTSAQKNPTAFYLCASSTDISYEQYFGPGTRLTVT.

The chain links TRBV7-3 to TRBJ1-1, with 7 bases that match TRBD1. Germline CDR1 SGHTA, CDR2 FQGTGA. V shed 5 bases and J 1 base; nucleotides not matched to a gene: 7. This CDR3 contains 15 residues. The CDR3 DNA sequence: TGTGCCAGCAGCATCACCGGGACAGCGAACACTGAAGCTTTCTTT. As protein: CASSITGTANTEAFF.

The chain has TRBV5-4 and TRBJ1-1, with a weak D call TRBD1 (6 bases). CDR3 size: 11 residues. From germline, CDR1 is SGHNT and CDR2 YYREEE (reference sequence). The CDR3, as DNA: TGTGCTGCCGGGGGGCCCTCTGAAGCTTTCTTT. Its translation: CAAGGPSEAFF.

This CDR3 is CASSQTGEGVGEKLFF. The CDR3 bases are TGTGCCAGCAGCCAAACCGGTGAGGGGGTTGGAGAAAAACTGTTTTTT. The genes are TRBV4-2 and TRBJ1-4, with D perhaps matching TRBD1 (6 bases). The CDR3 consists of 16 residues. Per germline, CDR1 LGHNA and CDR2 YNFKEQ. V was pared by 2 bases and J by 8 bases, with 18 bases between.

The chain has TRBV28 and TRBJ2-1, with D unclear. The CDR3 length is 12 residues. V was trimmed by 2 bases and J by 5 bases, leaving 4 bases between them. Germline CDR1 MDHEN, CDR2 SYDVKM. This CDR3 is CASSLDNNEQFF. The CDR3 DNA reads TGTGCCAGCAGTTTAGACAACAATGAGCAGTTCTTC.

This rearrangement joins TRBV4-3 to TRBJ1-4; 12 bases align to TRBD1. CDR1 is LGHNA and CDR2 is YSLEER in the germline V gene. The CDR3 sequence is 16 residues long. The ends lost 5 bases at V and 11 bases at J; junction bases unmatched: 12. The chain's CDR3 is CASSEVPGQGAGKLFF. Written as DNA, the CDR3 is TGCGCCAGCAGCGAAGTTCCGGGACAGGGGGCGGGGAAACTGTTTTTT.

The V and J genes are TRBV13 and TRBJ2-1; D ambiguous. V gave up 2 bases and J gave up 10 bases, with 18 bases separating them. CDR1 is PRHDT, CDR2 FYEKMQ, per germline (reference sequence). The CDR3 runs 15 residues. CDR3 sequence reads: CASSLRVFQAGEQFF. In nucleotides, the CDR3 is TGTGCCAGCAGCTTACGAGTTTTTCAGGCTGGGGAGCAGTTCTTC.

J is TRBJ2-4 and V is TRBV28, with TRBD1 matching over 9 bases. Germline loops: CDR1 MDHEN, CDR2 SYDVKM. V trimming: 6 bases; J trimming: 0 bases; junction bases outside the gene matches: 6. This CDR3 spans 16 amino acids. The CDR3 here is CASSHRTGEAKNIQYF. The CDR3 DNA reads as TGTGCCAGCAGCCATAGGACAGGGGAAGCCAAAAACATTCAGTACTTC.

V is TRBV28 and J is TRBJ1-2; the match to TRBD1 covers 9 bases. The CDR3 has 18 amino acids. The germline V gene has CDR1 MDHEN and CDR2 SYDVKM. The junction had 18 bases not matched to a gene; V was cut back by 6 bases and J by 4 bases. CDR3 region: CASSQSGTGSPEFYGYTF. The CDR3 nucleotides read TGTGCCAGCAGCCAATCCGGGACAGGGAGCCCGGAATTCTATGGCTACACCTTC.

A single count supports this clone. This rearrangement joins TRBV9 to TRBJ1-1; no clear D gene. Germline CDR1 SGDLS, CDR2 YYNGEE. The CDR3 has 12 residues. V lost 3 bases to trimming and J lost 1 base, with 4 bases between them. CDR3 sequence reads: CASSASNTEAFF. The CDR3 bases are TGTGCCAGCAGCGCTTCGAACACTGAAGCTTTCTTT.

J is TRBJ1-2 and V is TRBV4-1; D possibly corresponds to TRBD1 (6 bases). Germline V lookup: CDR1 MGHRA, CDR2 YSYEKL. Trimming removed 0 bases from V and 8 bases from J, with 16 bases in between. The CDR3 totals 15 residues. CDR3 sequence reads: CASSQEQAGVGGYTF. The DNA of the CDR3 is TGCGCCAGCAGCCAAGAGCAGGCAGGGGTTGGCGGCTACACCTTC.

The V and J genes are TRBV6-1 and TRBJ1-2; TRBD1 might be the D (6 bases). The CDR3 has 12 amino acids. Germline CDR1 MNHNS, CDR2 SASEGT. The V end lost 8 bases, the J end lost 4 bases, and 11 bases lay between the germline ends. CDR3 coding DNA: TGTGCCAGCTCAGGGGAAATCTATGGCTACACCTTC. It is translated as CASSGEIYGYTF.

The chain has TRBV7-8 and TRBJ2-2; TRBD1 matches at 12 bases. There are 15 residues in the CDR3. Trimming at V came to 6 bases and at J to 6 bases, leaving 5 bases not matched to a gene. Germline assignment: CDR1 SGHVS and CDR2 FQNEAQ. The CDR3 DNA reads as TGTGCCAGCAGGGGACAGGGGGCAGGATCCGGGGAGCTGTTTTTT. Amino acids: CASRGQGAGSGELFF.